Listed below are T cell receptor beta chains from one sample, sequenced in a study of blood T cell repertoires in COVID-19. Clones were read by immunoSEQ multiplex PCR, and TCRdb kept only the in-frame ones, dropping some. The sample carries 250,000 or so clones, roughly nine tenths recorded once. The sequencing input was peripheral blood. These receptors were obtained from a man aged 60-69 years with acute or convalescent COVID-19. Both conserved end residues are part of each CDR3. The order of the fields is J gene, D gene, V gene, clone size, CDR3 DNA, CDR3 protein. A D gene is named only where the DNA matches it firmly. Not every row has a clone size; where given, it reads once, few, many or a size class.

>TRBJ2-1|.|TRBV6-5|.
TGTGCCAGCAGTCTAGATGGGACTCCATCCAATGAGCAGTTCTTC
CASSLDGTPSNEQFF
>TRBJ2-2|TRBD2|TRBV3-1/TRBV3-2|.
TGTGCCAGCAGTACACTAGCGGGAGTGAACACCGGGGAGCTGTTTTTT
CASSTLAGVNTGELFF
>TRBJ2-5|.|TRBV18|.
TGTGCCAGCTCACCCGACTGGACAGAACAAGAGACCCAGTACTTC
CASSPDWTEQETQYF
>TRBJ1-1|.|TRBV19|.
TGTGCCAGTAGTACATCCTCGGACACCTACACTGAAGCTTTCTTT
CASSTSSDTYTEAFF
>TRBJ2-1|TRBD2|TRBV11-2|.
TGTGCCAGCAGCTCACTAGCGGGAGCCTACAATGAGCAGTTCTTC
CASSSLAGAYNEQFF
>TRBJ1-1|.|TRBV7-3|once
TGTGCCAGCAGCCTCGAAGGGGTAAGATCCACTGAAGCTTTCTTT
CASSLEGVRSTEAFF
>TRBJ1-1|.|TRBV11-2|.
TGTGCCAGCACAAAGGGGGGGAGTGGTCACACTGAAGCTTTCTTT
CASTKGGSGHTEAFF
>TRBJ1-5|.|TRBV5-1|.
TGCGCCAGCAGCCGAAACCCGGGGGTCCCTTATAGCAATCAGCCCCAGCATTTT
CASSRNPGVPYSNQPQHF
>TRBJ2-2|TRBD1|TRBV19|.
TGTGCCAGTAGTTCTCTCCGGGACAGGGCTTTCGCCGGGGAGCTGTTTTTT
CASSSLRDRAFAGELFF
>TRBJ2-1|TRBD2|TRBV7-3|.
TGTGCCAGCAGCTTAGGCCGCCGGGCTAGCGGCTCCTACAATGAGCAGTTCTTC
CASSLGRRASGSYNEQFF
>TRBJ2-1|TRBD1|TRBV7-9|.
TGTGCCAGCAGCCGAACCGGGACAGGGTTCTACAATGAGCAGTTCTTC
CASSRTGTGFYNEQFF
>TRBJ1-4|.|TRBV4-3|once
TGCGCCAGCAGCCAAGTGTTGGTGGCGGATGAAAAACTGTTTTTT
CASSQVLVADEKLFF
>TRBJ2-3|TRBD2|TRBV19|.
TGTGCCAGTAGTAAGGCGGGGGGCCGGGATACGCAGTATTTT
CASSKAGGRDTQYF
>TRBJ2-5|TRBD1|TRBV28|.
TGTGCCAGCAGTTTATGGGCAGGGGGCCAAGAGACCCAGTACTTC
CASSLWAGGQETQYF
>TRBJ2-1|TRBD1|TRBV10-3|.
TGTGCCATCCCTAAGACAGGGGGCTATGAGCAGTTCTTC
CAIPKTGGYEQFF
>TRBJ1-1|TRBD1|TRBV27|once
TGTGCCAGCAGTTCACTAACAGGGGACACTGAAGCTTTCTTT
CASSSLTGDTEAFF
>TRBJ2-7|.|TRBV7-9|.
TGTGCCAGCAGCCCACCCTCAGACAATCCTTACGAGCAGTACTTC
CASSPPSDNPYEQYF
>TRBJ1-5|TRBD1|TRBV6-6|.
TGTGCCAGCAGTCCGGGGACAGGGAATCGGAGCAATCAGCCCCAGCATTTT
CASSPGTGNRSNQPQHF
>TRBJ2-5|TRBD2|TRBV5-1|.
TGCGCCAGCGGGGGGGTGGCCGAACCACAAGAGACCCAGTACTTC
CASGGVAEPQETQYF
>TRBJ2-7|TRBD2|TRBV7-9|.
TGTGCCAGCACCCCTTCCGGGACTAGCGGCACCTACGAGCAGTACTTC
CASTPSGTSGTYEQYF
>TRBJ2-7|.|TRBV10-3|.
TGTGCCATCAGTGAAAGGTCTAGTGCTTCGGGTGAGCAGTACTTC
CAISERSSASGEQYF
>TRBJ1-2|.|TRBV30|.
TGTGCCTGGACCGAGGACAGTAACTATGGCTACACCTTC
CAWTEDSNYGYTF
>TRBJ1-1|.|TRBV7-9|.
TGTGCCAGCAGCTTAGCGGCGGGGAACACTGAAGCTTTCTTT
CASSLAAGNTEAFF
>TRBJ2-5|.|TRBV6-5|.
TGTGCCAGCAGTAACAGACTAGGCGGAGAGACCCAGTACTTC
CASSNRLGGETQYF
>TRBJ1-1|TRBD1|TRBV11-3|.
TGTGCCAGCAGCTTTACAGGGGTCGTGTCTGAAGCTTTCTTT
CASSFTGVVSEAFF
>TRBJ1-5|.|TRBV7-3|.
TGTGCCAGCAGCCCAAGGCCGACGGGGGGCAATCAGCCCCAGCATTTT
CASSPRPTGGNQPQHF
>TRBJ2-3|TRBD2|TRBV2|.
TGTGCCAGCAGTCCTCGCGGGAGTGGTACAGATACGCAGTATTTT
CASSPRGSGTDTQYF
>TRBJ2-7|.|TRBV19|.
TGTGCCAGTACCCCCCAGCCCGGGACTGCTCTGTACGAGCAGTACTTC
CASTPQPGTALYEQYF
>TRBJ1-4|.|TRBV6-5|.
TGTGCCAGCAGTTACTCAAGAGGGGAAAAACTGTTTTTT
CASSYSRGEKLFF
>TRBJ2-7|.|TRBV9|once
TGTGCCAGCAGCGTAGGGTCTCCAGGTTCCTACGAGCAGTACTTC
CASSVGSPGSYEQYF
>TRBJ1-3|.|TRBV5-1|few
TGCGCCAGCAGCTTGGCCGACAGGTTAAGCTCTGGAAACACCATATATTTT
CASSLADRLSSGNTIYF
>TRBJ1-2|.|TRBV6-2/TRBV6-3|few
TGTGCCAGCAGTCGGGACAATGGCCCCTATGGCTACACCTTC
CASSRDNGPYGYTF
>TRBJ1-5|.|TRBV12-3/TRBV12-4|.
TGTGCCAGCAGTTTTGGGGAGGACCAGCCCCAGCATTTT
CASSFGEDQPQHF
>TRBJ1-2|.|TRBV11-2|.
TGTGCCAGCAGCGCACAGGGATTAGCTAACTATGGCTACACCTTC
CASSAQGLANYGYTF
>TRBJ1-2|.|TRBV11-3|.
TGTGCCAGCAGCTTAGGTCAGGGGAATGGCTACACCTTC
CASSLGQGNGYTF
>TRBJ2-7|TRBD1|TRBV4-1|.
TGCGCCAGCAGCCAAGATACCCGGTTAGGGGGCGCGAACGAGCAGTACTTC
CASSQDTRLGGANEQYF
>TRBJ1-1|TRBD1|TRBV7-9|.
TGTGCCAGCAGCTTATGGCAGGGGGACAGCACTGAAGCTTTCTTT
CASSLWQGDSTEAFF
>TRBJ2-6|.|TRBV28|.
TGTGCCAGCAGTGGACAGCCCGTGCGGGGGGCCAACGTCCTGACTTTC
CASSGQPVRGANVLTF
>TRBJ2-1|TRBD2|TRBV14|.
TGTGCCAGCAGCCAAACTGGACTAGCGGGAGTTTACAATGAGCAGTTCTTC
CASSQTGLAGVYNEQFF
>TRBJ1-3|.|TRBV4-2|.
TGTGCCAGCAGCCGGGAGACCTGGGGTGGAAACACCATATATTTT
CASSRETWGGNTIYF
>TRBJ2-1|.|TRBV6-1|few
TGTGCCAGCAGTGACGGGCCTAGCCTCATAAATGAGCAGTTCTTC
CASSDGPSLINEQFF
>TRBJ1-4|.|TRBV19|.
TGTGCCAGTAGTTCAGCAACTAATGAAAAACTGTTTTTT
CASSSATNEKLFF
>TRBJ1-4|.|TRBV4-1|.
TGCGCCAGCAGCCTTCCGGGGGCAACTAATGAAAAACTGTTTTTT
CASSLPGATNEKLFF
>TRBJ2-7|.|TRBV19|.
TGTGCCAGTAGTATTTGGAGGGCGAGCTCCTACGAGCAGTACTTC
CASSIWRASSYEQYF
>TRBJ1-4|TRBD1|TRBV5-1|once
TGCGCCAGCAGCTTGGTTCCGCGGGGACAGGGGAATGAAAAACTGTTTTTT
CASSLVPRGQGNEKLFF
>TRBJ1-5|TRBD1|TRBV2|.
TGTGCCAGCAGTGAGGGACAGGTTAGCAATCAGCCCCAGCATTTT
CASSEGQVSNQPQHF
>TRBJ2-7|.|TRBV6-2/TRBV6-3|.
TGTGCCAGCAGTTACGGCAGGGAATACGAGCAGTACTTC
CASSYGREYEQYF
>TRBJ2-1|.|TRBV29-1|.
TGCAGCGCGCGGGACAGCACGAGCTCCTACAATGAGCAGTTCTTC
CSARDSTSSYNEQFF
>TRBJ2-2|.|TRBV11-3|.
TGTGCCAGCAGCTTAAATTGGCCTTACCCCGGGGAGCTGTTTTTT
CASSLNWPYPGELFF
>TRBJ2-2|TRBD2|TRBV4-3|.
TGCGCCAGCAGCCAAGTTATGGGGGAGGGCGGGGAGCTGTTTTTT
CASSQVMGEGGELFF